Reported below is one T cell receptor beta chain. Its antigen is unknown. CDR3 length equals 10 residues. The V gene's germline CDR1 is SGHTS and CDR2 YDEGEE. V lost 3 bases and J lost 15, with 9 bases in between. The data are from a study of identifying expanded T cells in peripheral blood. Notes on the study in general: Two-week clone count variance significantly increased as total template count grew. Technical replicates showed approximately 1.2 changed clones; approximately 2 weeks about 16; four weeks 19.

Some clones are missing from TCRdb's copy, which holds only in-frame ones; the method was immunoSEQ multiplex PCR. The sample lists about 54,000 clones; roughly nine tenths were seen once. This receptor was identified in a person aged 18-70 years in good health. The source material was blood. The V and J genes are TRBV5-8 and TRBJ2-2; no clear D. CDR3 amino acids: CASSYRRVFF. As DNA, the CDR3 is TGTGCCAGCAGCTACCGGCGAGTGTTTTTT. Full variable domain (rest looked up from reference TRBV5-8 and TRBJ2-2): EAGVTQSPTHLIKTRGQQATLRCSPISGHTSVYWYQQALGLGLQFLLWYDEGEERNRGNFPPRFSGRQFPNYSSELNVNALELEDSALYLCASSYRRVFFGEGSRLTVL.